Shown below are 7 T cell receptor beta chains from a single sample sequenced in a study of early T cells in non-severe SARS-CoV-2 infection. Using its own MiXCR run on the 5' RACE reads, TCRdb lists one record per CDR3 protein. The repertoire holds 80,000 to 95,000 distinct CDR3 sequences, with 13% to 15% as singletons. Material for sequencing was whole blood. All receptors come from an adult who was a healthcare worker with PCR-confirmed SARS-CoV-2 infection or an uninfected control (not recorded which).

Concerning this clonotype itself: The junction shows a germline mismatch at one end, possibly a read error. The V gene is TRBV5-8, the J gene TRBJ1-4, with unresolved D. The CDR3 loop spans 15 amino acids. Germline values: CDR1 SGHTS, CDR2 YDEGEE. This chain's CDR3 is CASSRGVATNEKLFF. CDR3 nucleotides: TGTGCCAGCAGCCGGGGAGTTGCAACTAATGAAAAACTTTTTTTT.

This sequence joins TRBV11-2 and TRBJ2-2; 7 bases line up with TRBD1. This CDR3 spans 15 amino acids. After removal of 5 bases from V and 5 bases from J, the junction contained 8 bases not matched to a gene. Germline CDR1 SGHAT, CDR2 FQNNGV. Here the CDR3 reads CASSRQGQKTGELFF. CDR3 sequence (DNA): TGTGCCAGCAGCCGACAGGGACAAAAAACCGGGGAGCTGTTTTTT.

J is TRBJ1-1 and V is TRBV7-2; no firm D call. The V and J ends lost 2 bases and 2 bases respectively, with 9 bases between them. This CDR3 is built from 14 residues. The germline V gene has CDR1 SGHTA and CDR2 FQGNSA. In DNA, the CDR3 is TGTGCCAGCAGCTTAATGCCAGGAAACACTGAAGCTTTCTTT. Residues: CASSLMPGNTEAFF.

V usage is TRBV19 and J usage is TRBJ1-2; TRBD1 matches 8 bases. CDR1 is LNHDA, CDR2 SQIVND, per germline (reference sequence). This CDR3 has 13 residues. V shed 6 bases and J 6 bases; nucleotides not matched to a gene: 6. CDR3 sequence reads: CASRNRGSDGYTF. DNA of the CDR3: TGTGCCAGTAGAAACAGGGGGTCCGATGGCTACACCTTC.

With respect to this clonotype: It is likely a read error, because the conserved phenylalanine at the end of the CDR3 is missing. The V gene is TRBV19, the J gene TRBJ1-5; D uncertain. The CDR3 is 12 residues long. Per the germline V gene, CDR1 is LNHDA and CDR2 is SQIVND (reference sequence). Trimming left V 4 bases short and J 7 bases short, with 8 bases between. In DNA form, the CDR3 reads TGTGCCAGTAGTAGGGAGACCCAGCCCCAGCATTCT. It yields the protein CASSRETQPQHS.

This clonotype was seen many times. The chain links TRBV20-1 to TRBJ2-3; D remains ambiguous. The V gene's germline CDR1 is DFQATT and CDR2 SNEGSKA (reference sequence). V was clipped by 1 base and J by 3 bases, with 8 bases between them. The CDR3 covers 13 residues. The CDR3 spells CSARVVGTDTQYF. The CDR3, as DNA: TGCAGTGCTAGAGTGGTCGGGACAGATACGCAGTATTTT.

As DNA, the CDR3 is TGTGCCAGCAGTTTCGTAGCGGGGGCCACAGATACGCAGTATTTT. This codes for CASSFVAGATDTQYF. The chain joins TRBV6-5 to TRBJ2-3, with 9 bases fitting TRBD2. Germline trimming cut 4 bases from V and 2 bases from J; bases unmatched to any gene: 4. Germline values: CDR1 MNHEY, CDR2 SVGAGI. This CDR3 contains 15 residues.